Described below is a single TCR beta chain sequence and its context. Antigen unknown. RNA extraction gave at least 5 micrograms of total RNA per sample. The sample belongs to a study of blood T cells in healthy people across ages. Study information: There was about one barcoded beta molecule captured by template switching per two T cells. Findings and limits, study-wide: Compared with aged donors, long-lived donors showed fewer expanded clones, suggesting selection. TCR beta diversity, measured per million T cells, fell in a roughly linear way with age.

In germline, CDR1 is SGHTA, CDR2 FQGNSA. V was pared by 4 bases and J by 0 bases, with 7 bases of the junction left unmatched. The length of the CDR3 is 16 residues. A second PCR of about 7 to 11 cycles used a sample-barcoded 5' primer and a J-beta primer mix. Each CDR3 protein is one row after TCRdb ran MiXCR on the 5' RACE reads. The sample yields 600,000 to 850,000 distinct CDR3 sequences, roughly 45% seen once. Sequencing was carried out using blood. This TCR came from a woman aged 55-70 years in good health. This chain connects TRBV7-2 to TRBJ2-5, with 8 nucleotides matching TRBD2. This CDR3 is CASSSREGRYQETQYF. The CDR3 nucleotides are TGTGCCAGCAGCTCTCGGGAGGGGCGGTACCAAGAGACCCAGTACTTC.